This T cell receptor beta chain was captured by sequencing in a study of cytomegalovirus exposure and HLA in healthy donors. Overall study results and limits: The records held CMV serostatus as the only immune exposure information. A later analysis by the authors found several of the most significant clusters apparently linked to common viral pathogens. Within the data, a cluster of highly shared sequence variants was likely a sequencing artifact.

The germline gives CDR1 SGHDT, CDR2 YYEEEE. The CDR3 loop spans 15 amino acids. Trimming removed 8 bases from V and 3 bases from J, with 19 bases in between. The PCR ran on 60 Vbeta and 13 Jbeta primers. Sequencing was performed with immunoSEQ multiplex PCR; in TCRdb, only in-frame clones are kept and a portion is missing. Of about 150,000 clones listed, about 9.2% were seen once; the top ten hold about 7.5%. Concerning this clone: Its antigen remains unknown.

V gene TRBV5-6 combines with J gene TRBJ2-3, with D perhaps matching TRBD1 (5 bases). Material for sequencing was PBMCs. This sequence was found in a woman in her 40s in good health and CMV-seropositive. CDR3 DNA: TGTGCCAGTTATGTCTGGACATCCCAAACAGATACGCAGTATTTT. Protein product: CASYVWTSQTDTQYF.